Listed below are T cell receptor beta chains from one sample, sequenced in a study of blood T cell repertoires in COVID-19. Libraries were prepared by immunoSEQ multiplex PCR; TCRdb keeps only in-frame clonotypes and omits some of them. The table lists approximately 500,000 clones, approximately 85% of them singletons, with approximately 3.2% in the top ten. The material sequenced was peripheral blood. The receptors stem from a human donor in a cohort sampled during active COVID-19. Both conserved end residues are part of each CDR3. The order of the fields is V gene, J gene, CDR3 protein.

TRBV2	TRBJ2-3	CASSDRGLASTDTQYF
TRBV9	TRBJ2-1	CASSVDGGSNEQFF
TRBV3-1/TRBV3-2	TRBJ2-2	CASRRQGAVNTGELFF
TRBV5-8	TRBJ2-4	CASSWAPGGSGKNIQYF
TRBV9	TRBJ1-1	CASSRQGLTEAFF
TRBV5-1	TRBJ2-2	CASSLLAGGTGELFF
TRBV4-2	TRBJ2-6	CASSPSLGLAGVAGANVLTF
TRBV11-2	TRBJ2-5	CASSSRTGGLIMPQYF
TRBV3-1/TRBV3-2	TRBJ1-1	CASSQDVAAEAFF
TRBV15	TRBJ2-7	CATLGGPSYEQYF
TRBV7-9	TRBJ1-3	CASSGQHSGNTIYF
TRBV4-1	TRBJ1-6	CASSQKASSYNSPLHF
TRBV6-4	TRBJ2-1	CASSPTGESYNEQFF
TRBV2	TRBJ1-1	CASTPGGIISNTEAFF
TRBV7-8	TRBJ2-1	CASSLDGLHSYNEQFF
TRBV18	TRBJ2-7	CASSPPDTSYEQYF
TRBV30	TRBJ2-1	CAWSVQTVGQFF
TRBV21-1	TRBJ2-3	CASSKGSTSTDTQYF
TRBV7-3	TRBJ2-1	CASSSPRGSGRGSYNEQFF
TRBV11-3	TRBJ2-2	CASSRDGGRGNTGELFF
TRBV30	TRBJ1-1	CAWSAIGGFEAFF
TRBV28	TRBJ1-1	CASSKRNTEAFF
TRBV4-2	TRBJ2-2	CASSPRELAGLNTGELFF
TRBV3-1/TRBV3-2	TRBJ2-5	CASSQGGTSGRETQYF
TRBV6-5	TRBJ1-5	CASSYVPGTRDQPQHF
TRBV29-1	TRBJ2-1	CSVPGSGRASQSNEQFF
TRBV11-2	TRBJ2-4	CASSENRWGGSNIQYF
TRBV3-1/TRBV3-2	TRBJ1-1	CASSQENIPNTEAFF
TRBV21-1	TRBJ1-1	CASSKGRTEAFF